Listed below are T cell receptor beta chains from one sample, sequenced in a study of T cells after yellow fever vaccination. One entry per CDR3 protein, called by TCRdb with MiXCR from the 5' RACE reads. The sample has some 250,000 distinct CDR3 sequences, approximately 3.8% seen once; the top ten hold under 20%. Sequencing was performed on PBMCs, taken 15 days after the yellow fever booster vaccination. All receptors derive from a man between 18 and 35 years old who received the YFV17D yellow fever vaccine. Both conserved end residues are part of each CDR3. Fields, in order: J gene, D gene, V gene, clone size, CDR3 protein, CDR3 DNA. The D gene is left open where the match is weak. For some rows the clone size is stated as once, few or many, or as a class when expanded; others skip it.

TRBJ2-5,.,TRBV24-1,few,CATSDSMSDETQYF,TGTGCCACCAGTGACTCCATGTCCGACGAGACCCAGTACTTC
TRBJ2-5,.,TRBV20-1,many,CSARDPLGVETQYF,TGCAGTGCTAGAGATCCATTGGGGGTAGAGACCCAGTACTTC
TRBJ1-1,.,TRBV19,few,CASSIVGYTEAFF,TGTGCCAGTAGTATAGTTGGGTACACTGAAGCTTTCTTT
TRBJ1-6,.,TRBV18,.,CASSPLDGSYNSPLHF,TGTGCCAGCTCACCCTTGGACGGCTCCTATAATTCACCCCTCCACTTT
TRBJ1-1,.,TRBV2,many,CASIGHRQNTEAFF,TGTGCCAGCATCGGGCACAGACAAAACACTGAAGCTTTCTTT
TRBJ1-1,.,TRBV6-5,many,CASRRQANTEAFF,TGTGCCAGCAGGCGACAGGCCAACACTGAAGCTTTCTTT
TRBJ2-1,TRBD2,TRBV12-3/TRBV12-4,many,CASSRGTSGLYNEQFF,TGTGCCAGCAGTAGGGGGACTAGCGGGCTCTACAATGAGCAGTTCTTC
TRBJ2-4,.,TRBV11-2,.,CASSWTDKNIQYF,TGTGCCAGCAGCTGGACAGACAAAAACATTCAGTACTTC
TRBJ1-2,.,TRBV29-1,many,CSVGDDGGLYGYTF,TGCAGCGTTGGTGATGACGGGGGTCTTTATGGCTACACCTTC
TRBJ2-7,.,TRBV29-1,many,CSVGVEESQYF,TGCAGCGTGGGGGTTGAGGAGTCGCAGTACTTC
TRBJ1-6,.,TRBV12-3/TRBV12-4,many,CASTPDSNNSPLHF,TGTGCCAGCACCCCGGACAGCAATAATTCACCCCTCCACTTT
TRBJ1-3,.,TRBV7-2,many,CASSLAAPKGNTIYF,TGTGCCAGCAGCTTAGCCGCACCCAAGGGAAACACCATATATTTT
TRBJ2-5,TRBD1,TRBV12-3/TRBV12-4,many,CASSPGDRVREETQYF,TGTGCCAGCAGTCCCGGGGACAGGGTTCGGGAAGAGACCCAGTACTTC